The present TCR beta chain was sequenced within a study of blood T cell repertoires in COVID-19. Study in general: Acute and convalescent COVID-19 samples came from the United States, Italy and Spain.

Germline V gene lookup returns CDR1 SGHAT and CDR2 FQNNGV. The CDR3 runs 16 residues. Trimming removed 0 bases from V and 8 bases from J; junction bases left unmatched: 7. Per the original methods: Reference gene primer amplification gave estimated nucleated cell counts. The method was immunoSEQ multiplex PCR; TCRdb's version includes in-frame clones alone and lacks a portion of them. V, J and clone size are taken as reported in that table, and D and trimming were inferred from the DNA itself. The table has more than 120,000 clones, about 90% seen once; the top ten hold roughly 37%. The sequence was collected from a man over 45 who had recovered from COVID-19. What was sequenced was peripheral blood. V is TRBV11-2 and J is TRBJ2-4; TRBD2 aligns across 10 bases. CDR3 nucleotide sequence: TGTGCCAGCAGCTTAGATGGGGGAGCGGGGGGGTACATTCAGTACTTC. Encoded protein: CASSLDGGAGGYIQYF.